This record covers a single T cell receptor (beta chain). The assay was immunoSEQ multiplex PCR, and TCRdb's table has in-frame clones only and misses some. The table has 300,000 or so clones, nearly 90% seen once. Residents of approximately 25 US areas, aged 18 to 89 years, made up the participants. During the 2 weeks before they entered the study, exposed participants had met someone with a PCR-confirmed or clinician-diagnosed COVID-19 case. The sample is drawn from a study of blood T cell repertoires in COVID-19. This CDR3 spans 16 amino acids. The germline V gene has CDR1 SGHVS and CDR2 FQNEAQ. The trim removed 2 bases at V and 9 bases at J, leaving 8 bases unmatched.

This chain uses TRBV7-8 with TRBJ1-6, with TRBD1 identical over 9 bases. The TCR sequence derives from a woman aged 50 to 65 who had been exposed to COVID-19. Sequencing was carried out using PBMCs or T cells enriched from blood (not recorded which). The CDR3 sequence: CASSLSTGGAGSPLHF. CDR3 nucleotide sequence: TGTGCCAGCAGCTTATCTACAGGGGGCGCGGGTTCACCCCTCCACTTT.